These T cell receptor beta chains were read from a single sample in a study of cytomegalovirus exposure and HLA in healthy donors. TCRdb keeps only in-frame clones here, not all; method: immunoSEQ multiplex PCR. The sample has a few hundred thousand clones, over 65% seen once. The source material was PBMCs. Receptors originate from a woman in her thirties in good health and CMV-seronegative. Each CDR3 is given with its conserved first and last residue. Clone size, where shown, is once, few, many, or a class for clones that have expanded.

j_call: TRBJ1-2
v_call: TRBV25-1
clone_size: .
cdr3_aa: CASSGKDRRRWGYPF

j_call: TRBJ2-7
v_call: TRBV18
clone_size: once
cdr3_aa: CASSSAGGMSSYEQYF

j_call: TRBJ1-4
v_call: TRBV7-9
clone_size: few
cdr3_aa: CASSHDGGYEKLFF

j_call: TRBJ2-1
v_call: TRBV6-5
clone_size: .
cdr3_aa: CASSYTGQAAGNEQFF

j_call: TRBJ1-4
v_call: TRBV13
clone_size: .
cdr3_aa: CASSLGGTTEKLFF

j_call: TRBJ2-1
v_call: TRBV19
clone_size: .
cdr3_aa: CASSNNEQFF

j_call: TRBJ1-4
v_call: TRBV7-6
clone_size: .
cdr3_aa: CASSLGAPRVKEKLFF

j_call: TRBJ2-3
v_call: TRBV4-2
clone_size: .
cdr3_aa: CASSQDHSGGGANTQYF

j_call: TRBJ2-7
v_call: TRBV6-6
clone_size: few
cdr3_aa: CASSYSTSAYEQYF

j_call: TRBJ1-1
v_call: TRBV15
clone_size: .
cdr3_aa: CATSRQGLNTEAFF

j_call: TRBJ1-1
v_call: TRBV6-5
clone_size: .
cdr3_aa: CASSYETGMNTEAFF

j_call: TRBJ1-6
v_call: TRBV6-1
clone_size: .
cdr3_aa: CAADASSSYNSPLHF

j_call: TRBJ1-1
v_call: TRBV2
clone_size: .
cdr3_aa: CASMKEVGTEAFF

j_call: TRBJ1-4
v_call: TRBV2
clone_size: .
cdr3_aa: CASSDRGSTKLFF

j_call: TRBJ1-6
v_call: TRBV5-5
clone_size: .
cdr3_aa: CASSLRLPNSPLHF

j_call: TRBJ1-1
v_call: TRBV5-6
clone_size: once
cdr3_aa: CASSLDSFYTEAFF

j_call: TRBJ2-3
v_call: TRBV9
clone_size: .
cdr3_aa: CASSVDSPQDTQYF